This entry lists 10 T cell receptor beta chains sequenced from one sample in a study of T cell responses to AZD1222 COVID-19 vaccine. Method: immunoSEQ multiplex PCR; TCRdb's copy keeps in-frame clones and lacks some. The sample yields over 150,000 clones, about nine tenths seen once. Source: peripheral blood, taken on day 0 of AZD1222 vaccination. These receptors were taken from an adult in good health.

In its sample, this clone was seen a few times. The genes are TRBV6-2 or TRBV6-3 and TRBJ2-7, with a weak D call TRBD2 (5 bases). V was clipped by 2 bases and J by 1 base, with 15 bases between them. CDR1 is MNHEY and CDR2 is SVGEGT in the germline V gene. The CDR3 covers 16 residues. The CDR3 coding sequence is TGTGCCAGCAGTTACGGCGTATTGAGCGGATCCTACGAGCAGTACTTC. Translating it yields CASSYGVLSGSYEQYF.

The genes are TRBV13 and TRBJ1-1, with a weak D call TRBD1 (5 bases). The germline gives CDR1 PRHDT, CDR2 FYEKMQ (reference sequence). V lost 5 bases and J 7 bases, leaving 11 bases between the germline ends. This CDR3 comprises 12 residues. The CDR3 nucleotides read TGTGCCAGCAGCCTCTCGGGGGGTGAAGCTTTCTTT. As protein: CASSLSGGEAFF.

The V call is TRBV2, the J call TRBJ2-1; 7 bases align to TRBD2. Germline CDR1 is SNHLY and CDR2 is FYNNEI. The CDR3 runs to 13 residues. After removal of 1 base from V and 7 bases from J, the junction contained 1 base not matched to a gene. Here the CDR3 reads CASSEGSGNEQFF. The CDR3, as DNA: TGTGCCAGCAGTGAAGGTAGCGGGAATGAGCAGTTCTTC.

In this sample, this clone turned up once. Here the CDR3 DNA reads TGTGCCAGTAGTGCGATGGGGGGTACGATTGAGCAGTACTTC. This encodes CASSAMGGTIEQYF. V and J are TRBV19 and TRBJ2-7, with D possibly matching TRBD2 (6 bases). The CDR3 is made up of 14 amino acids. Germline loops: CDR1 LNHDA, CDR2 SQIVND (reference sequence). V shed 5 bases and J shed 7 bases, with 18 bases lying between them.

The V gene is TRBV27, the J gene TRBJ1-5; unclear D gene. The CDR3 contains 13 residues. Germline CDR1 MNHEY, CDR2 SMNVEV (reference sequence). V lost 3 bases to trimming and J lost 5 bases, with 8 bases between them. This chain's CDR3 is CASSFSRDQPQHF. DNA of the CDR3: TGTGCCAGCAGTTTTTCCCGTGATCAGCCCCAGCATTTT.

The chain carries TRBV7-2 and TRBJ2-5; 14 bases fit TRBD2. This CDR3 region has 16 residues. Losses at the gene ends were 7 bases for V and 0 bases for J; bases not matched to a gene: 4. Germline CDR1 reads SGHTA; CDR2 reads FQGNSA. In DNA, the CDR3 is TGTGCCAGCACCCGGACTAGCGGGGGGTACCAAGAGACCCAGTACTTC. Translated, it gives CASTRTSGGYQETQYF. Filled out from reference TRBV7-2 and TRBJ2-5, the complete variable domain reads GAGVSQSPSNKVTEKGKDVELRCDPISGHTALYWYRQSLGQGLEFLIYFQGNSAPDKSGLPSDRFSAERTGGSVSTLTIQRTQQEDSAVYLCASTRTSGGYQETQYFGPGTRLLVL.

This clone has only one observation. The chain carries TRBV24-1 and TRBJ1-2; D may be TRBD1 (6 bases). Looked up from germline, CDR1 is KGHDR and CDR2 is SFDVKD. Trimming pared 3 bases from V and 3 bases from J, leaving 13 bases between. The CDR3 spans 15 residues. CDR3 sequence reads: CATSDSQGTYYGYTF. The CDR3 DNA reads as TGTGCCACCAGTGATAGCCAGGGGACCTACTATGGCTACACCTTC.

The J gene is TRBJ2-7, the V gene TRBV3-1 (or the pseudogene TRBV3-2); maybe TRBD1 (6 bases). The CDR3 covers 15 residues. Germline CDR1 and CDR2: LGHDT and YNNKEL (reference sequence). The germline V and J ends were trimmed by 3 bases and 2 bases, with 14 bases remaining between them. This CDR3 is CASSHRLNRAYEQYF. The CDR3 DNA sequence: TGTGCCAGCAGCCATCGGTTGAACAGGGCCTACGAGCAGTACTTC.

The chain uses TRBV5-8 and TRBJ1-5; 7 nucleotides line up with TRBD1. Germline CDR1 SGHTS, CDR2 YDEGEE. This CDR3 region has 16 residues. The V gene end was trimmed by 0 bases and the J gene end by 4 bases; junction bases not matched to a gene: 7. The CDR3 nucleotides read TGTGCCAGCAGCTTGGGAGACAGGGTTGGGAATCAGCCCCAGCATTTT. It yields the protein CASSLGDRVGNQPQHF.

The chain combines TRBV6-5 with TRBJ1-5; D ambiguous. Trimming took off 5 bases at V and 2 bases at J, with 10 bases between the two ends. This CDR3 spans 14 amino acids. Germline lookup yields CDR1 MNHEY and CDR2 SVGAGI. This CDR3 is CASSPDWGNQPQHF. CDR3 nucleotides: TGTGCCAGCAGTCCCGATTGGGGCAATCAGCCCCAGCATTTT.